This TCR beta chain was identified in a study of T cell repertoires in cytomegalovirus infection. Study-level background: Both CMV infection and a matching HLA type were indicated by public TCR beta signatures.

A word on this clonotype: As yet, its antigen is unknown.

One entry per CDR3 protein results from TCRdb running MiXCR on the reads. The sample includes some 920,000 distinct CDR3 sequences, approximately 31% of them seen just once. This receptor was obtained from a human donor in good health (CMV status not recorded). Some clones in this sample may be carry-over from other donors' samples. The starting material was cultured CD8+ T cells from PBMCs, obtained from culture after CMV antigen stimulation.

CDR3 residues: CASSDGDRVAYGYTF. For the CDR3, the DNA is TGTGCCAGCAGTGATGGGGACAGGGTGGCCTATGGCTACACCTTC. The genes are TRBV28 and TRBJ1-2, with 9 positions matching TRBD1. The CDR3 extends over 15 amino acids. Germline loops: CDR1 MDHEN, CDR2 SYDVKM. V lost 5 bases to trimming and J lost 4 bases; unmatched junction nucleotides: 8.